The rows below give T cell receptor beta chains drawn from one sample of a study of shared clonotypes between healthy human individuals. Data came from immunoSEQ multiplex PCR; TCRdb stores just in-frame clones and leaves some out. The table includes about 1.1 million clones, around three quarters detected once. The sequenced material came from memory CD4+ T cells from PBMCs. The receptors were sampled from a man between 18 and 29 years old in good health. Some clones in this sample may be carry-over from other donors' samples. Both conserved end residues are part of each CDR3. A D gene is named only where the DNA matches it firmly. Size is stated for part of the rows, as once, few or many counts, or as a class when the clone is expanded.

size | J | D | length | V | CDR3 | DNA
few | TRBJ1-5 | NA | 13 | TRBV9 | CASSVESSTSQHF | TGTGCCAGCAGCGTAGAATCCAGCACGTCCCAGCATTTT
NA | TRBJ2-2 | NA | 14 | TRBV18 | CASPREENTGELFF | TGTGCCAGCCCCCGGGAAGAGAACACCGGGGAGCTGTTTTTT
few | TRBJ1-2 | NA | 17 | TRBV30 | CALVTGRGAQGGYGYTF | TGTGCCCTCGTAACCGGAAGGGGGGCGCAAGGGGGCTATGGCTACACCTTC
NA | TRBJ2-1 | NA | 15 | TRBV5-4 | CASSLVAGSYNEQFF | TGTGCCAGCAGCTTGGTGGCGGGCTCCTACAATGAGCAGTTCTTC
NA | TRBJ2-7 | TRBD2 | 17 | TRBV7-2 | CASSDGTSGSIGHEQYF | TGTGCCAGCAGCGACGGGACTAGCGGGAGTATCGGCCACGAGCAGTACTTC
NA | TRBJ2-5 | NA | 13 | TRBV5-1 | CASSLTVSETQYF | TGCGCCAGCAGCTTGACAGTTTCGGAGACCCAGTACTTC
NA | TRBJ1-3 | NA | 17 | TRBV6-1 | CASSENGRRYSGNTIYF | TGTGCCAGCAGTGAAAATGGGCGTCGCTACTCTGGAAACACCATATATTTT
few | TRBJ2-7 | TRBD1 | 14 | TRBV6-1 | CASTRQGVDYEQYF | TGTGCCAGCACCAGACAGGGTGTCGACTACGAGCAGTACTTC
few | TRBJ2-5 | NA | 13 | TRBV28 | CASLSPFQETQYF | TGTGCCTCTTTATCCCCATTTCAAGAGACCCAGTACTTC
many | TRBJ2-2 | NA | 16 | TRBV9 | CASSVGVTALTGELFF | TGTGCCAGCAGCGTTGGGGTAACCGCCCTGACCGGGGAGCTGTTTTTT
NA | TRBJ1-1 | TRBD1 | 16 | TRBV18 | CASSLRQGRVGTEAFF | TGTGCCAGCTCACTGCGACAGGGTCGGGTTGGCACTGAAGCTTTCTTT
NA | TRBJ2-6 | NA | 14 | TRBV7-3 | CASRVGTGANVLTF | TGTGCCAGCAGGGTGGGGACGGGGGCCAACGTCCTGACTTTC
once | TRBJ2-2 | TRBD2 | 19 | TRBV5-1 | CASRSPRASGSGNTGELFF | TGCGCCAGCAGATCCCCCCGGGCTAGCGGGAGTGGAAACACCGGGGAGCTGTTTTTT
NA | TRBJ2-6 | NA | 16 | TRBV6-4 | CASSPGVVSGANVLTF | TGTGCCAGCAGTCCTGGGGTCGTCTCTGGGGCCAACGTCCTGACTTTC
NA | TRBJ1-4 | NA | 14 | TRBV4-1 | CASSQDTSTEKLFF | TGCGCCAGCAGCCAAGATACCAGTACTGAAAAACTGTTTTTT
once | TRBJ1-1 | NA | 12 | TRBV29-1 | CSVRLSDWGAFF | TGCAGCGTGCGACTGTCTGACTGGGGAGCTTTCTTT
few | TRBJ1-2 | NA | 13 | TRBV28 | CASSSGGVSGYTF | TGTGCCAGCAGTTCCGGTGGGGTAAGCGGCTACACCTTC
NA | TRBJ2-3 | TRBD2 | 16 | TRBV7-9 | CASSPGLAGVVDTQYF | TGTGCCAGCAGCCCAGGACTAGCGGGAGTGGTTGATACGCAGTATTTT
NA | TRBJ1-1 | NA | 11 | TRBV20-1 | CSAETRGGAFF | TGCAGTGCTGAAACAAGGGGTGGAGCTTTCTTT
few | TRBJ2-1 | TRBD1 | 15 | TRBV28 | CASSPPGGSYNEQFF | TGTGCCAGCAGTCCTCCAGGGGGCTCCTACAATGAGCAGTTCTTC
once | TRBJ2-7 | NA | 14 | TRBV6-6 | CASSYSRNALERYF | TGTGCCAGCAGTTACTCGCGGAATGCTCTCGAGCGGTACTTC
NA | TRBJ1-1 | NA | 14 | TRBV28 | CASSRSGGWTEAFF | TGTGCCAGCAGTCGGTCGGGGGGGTGGACTGAAGCTTTCTTT